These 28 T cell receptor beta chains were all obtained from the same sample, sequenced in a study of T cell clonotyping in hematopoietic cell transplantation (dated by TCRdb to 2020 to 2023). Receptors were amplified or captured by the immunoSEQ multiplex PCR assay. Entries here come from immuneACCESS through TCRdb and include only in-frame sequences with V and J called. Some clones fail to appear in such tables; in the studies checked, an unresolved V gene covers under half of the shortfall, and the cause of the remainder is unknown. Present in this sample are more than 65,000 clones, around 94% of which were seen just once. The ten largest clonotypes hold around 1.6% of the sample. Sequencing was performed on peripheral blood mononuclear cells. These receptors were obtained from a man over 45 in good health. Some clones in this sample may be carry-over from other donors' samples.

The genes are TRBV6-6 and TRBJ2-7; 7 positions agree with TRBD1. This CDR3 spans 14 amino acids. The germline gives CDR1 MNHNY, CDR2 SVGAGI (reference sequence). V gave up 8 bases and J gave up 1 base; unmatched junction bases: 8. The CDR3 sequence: CASLTSDRSYEQYF. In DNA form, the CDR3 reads TGTGCCAGCCTTACCTCGGACAGGTCCTACGAGCAGTACTTC.

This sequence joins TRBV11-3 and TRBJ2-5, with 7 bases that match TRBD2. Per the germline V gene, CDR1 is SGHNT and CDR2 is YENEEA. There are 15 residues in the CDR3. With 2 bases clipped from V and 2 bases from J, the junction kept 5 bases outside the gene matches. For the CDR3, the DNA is TGTGCCAGCAGCTTAATGTCTAGCGGTCAAGAGACCCAGTACTTC. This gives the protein CASSLMSSGQETQYF.

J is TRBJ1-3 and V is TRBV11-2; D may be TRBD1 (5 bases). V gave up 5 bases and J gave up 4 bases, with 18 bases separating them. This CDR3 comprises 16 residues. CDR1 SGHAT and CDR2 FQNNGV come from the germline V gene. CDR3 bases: TGTGCCAGCAGCCTCCACCACAGGAGCCGCGGAAACACCATATATTTT. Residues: CASSLHHRSRGNTIYF.

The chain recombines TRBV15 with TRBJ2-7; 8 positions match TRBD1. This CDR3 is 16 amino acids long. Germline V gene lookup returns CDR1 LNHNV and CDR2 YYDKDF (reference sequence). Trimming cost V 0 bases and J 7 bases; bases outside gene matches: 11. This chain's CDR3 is CATSRDDTGGLGEQYF. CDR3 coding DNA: TGTGCCACCAGCAGAGATGACACAGGGGGGCTGGGAGAGCAGTACTTC.

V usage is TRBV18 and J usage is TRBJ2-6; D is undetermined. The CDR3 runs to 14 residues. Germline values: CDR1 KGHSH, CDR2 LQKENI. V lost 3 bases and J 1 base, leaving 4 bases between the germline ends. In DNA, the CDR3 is TGTGCCAGCTCACCGGAGTCTGGGGCCAACGTCCTGACTTTC. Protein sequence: CASSPESGANVLTF.

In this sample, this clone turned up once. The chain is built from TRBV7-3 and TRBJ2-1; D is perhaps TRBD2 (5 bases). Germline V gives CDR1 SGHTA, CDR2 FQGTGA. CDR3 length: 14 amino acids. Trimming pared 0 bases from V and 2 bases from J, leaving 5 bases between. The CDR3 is CASSLTGTYNEQFF. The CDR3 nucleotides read TGTGCCAGCAGCTTAACCGGGACCTACAATGAGCAGTTCTTC. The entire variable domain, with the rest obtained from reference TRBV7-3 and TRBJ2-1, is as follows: GAGVSQTPSNKVTEKGKYVELRCDPISGHTALYWYRQSLGQGPEFLIYFQGTGAADDSGLPNDRFFAVRPEGSVSTLKIQRTERGDSAVYLCASSLTGTYNEQFFGPGTRLTVL.

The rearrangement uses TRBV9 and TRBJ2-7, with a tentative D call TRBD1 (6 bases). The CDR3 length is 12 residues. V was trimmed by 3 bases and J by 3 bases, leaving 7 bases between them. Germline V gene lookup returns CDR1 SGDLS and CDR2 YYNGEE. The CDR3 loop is CASSAQGYEQYF. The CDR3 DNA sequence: TGTGCCAGCAGCGCACAGGGCTACGAGCAGTACTTC.

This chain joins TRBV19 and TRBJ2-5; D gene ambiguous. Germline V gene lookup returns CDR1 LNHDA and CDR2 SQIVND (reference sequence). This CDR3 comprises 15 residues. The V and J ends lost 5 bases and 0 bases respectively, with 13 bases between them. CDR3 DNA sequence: TGTGCCAGTAGTTACATAGGACGCGACCAAGAGACCCAGTACTTC. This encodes CASSYIGRDQETQYF.

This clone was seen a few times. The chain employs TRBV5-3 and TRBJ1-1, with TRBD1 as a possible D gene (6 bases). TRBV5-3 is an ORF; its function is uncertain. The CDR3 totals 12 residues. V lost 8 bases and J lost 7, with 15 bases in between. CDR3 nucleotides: TGTGCCAGTATCCAGGGGCTCCTTGAAGCTTTCTTT. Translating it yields CASIQGLLEAFF.

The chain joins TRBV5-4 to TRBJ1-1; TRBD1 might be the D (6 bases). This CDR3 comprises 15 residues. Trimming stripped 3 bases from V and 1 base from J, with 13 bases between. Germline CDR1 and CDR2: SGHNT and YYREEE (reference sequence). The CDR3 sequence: CASSYDRTRNTEAFF. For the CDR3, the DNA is TGTGCCAGCAGCTATGACAGGACGAGGAACACTGAAGCTTTCTTT.

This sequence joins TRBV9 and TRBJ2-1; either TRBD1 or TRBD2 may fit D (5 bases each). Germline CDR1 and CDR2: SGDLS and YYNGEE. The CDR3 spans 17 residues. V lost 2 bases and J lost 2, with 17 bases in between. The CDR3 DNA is TGTGCCAGCAGCGTGGGGGACGCGCGTGGGGCCTACAATGAGCAGTTCTTC. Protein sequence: CASSVGDARGAYNEQFF.

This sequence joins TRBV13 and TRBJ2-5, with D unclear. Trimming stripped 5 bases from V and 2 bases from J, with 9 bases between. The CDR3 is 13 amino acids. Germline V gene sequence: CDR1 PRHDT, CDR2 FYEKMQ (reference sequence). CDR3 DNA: TGTGCCAGCAGCAGACCGTCTCAAGAGACCCAGTACTTC. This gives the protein CASSRPSQETQYF.

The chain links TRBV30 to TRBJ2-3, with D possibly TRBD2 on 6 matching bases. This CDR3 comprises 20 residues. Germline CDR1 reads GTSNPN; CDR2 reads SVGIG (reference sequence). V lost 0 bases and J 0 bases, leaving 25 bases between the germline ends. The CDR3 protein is CAWSVSRFVPGATSTDTQYF. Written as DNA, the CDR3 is TGTGCCTGGAGTGTATCACGGTTCGTCCCGGGAGCGACTAGCACAGATACGCAGTATTTT.

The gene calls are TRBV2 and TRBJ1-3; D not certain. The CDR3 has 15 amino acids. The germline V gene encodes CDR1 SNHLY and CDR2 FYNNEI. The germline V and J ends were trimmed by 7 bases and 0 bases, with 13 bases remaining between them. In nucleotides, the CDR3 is TGTGCCAGCACCTCGACACGGAGCTCTGGAAACACCATATATTTT. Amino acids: CASTSTRSSGNTIYF.

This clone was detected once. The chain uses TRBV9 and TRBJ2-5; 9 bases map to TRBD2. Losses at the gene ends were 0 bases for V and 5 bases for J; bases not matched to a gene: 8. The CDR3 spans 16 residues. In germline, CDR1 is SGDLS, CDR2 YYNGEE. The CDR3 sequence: CASSVEGGRARETQYF. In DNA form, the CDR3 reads TGTGCCAGCAGCGTAGAGGGCGGGAGGGCCCGGGAGACCCAGTACTTC.

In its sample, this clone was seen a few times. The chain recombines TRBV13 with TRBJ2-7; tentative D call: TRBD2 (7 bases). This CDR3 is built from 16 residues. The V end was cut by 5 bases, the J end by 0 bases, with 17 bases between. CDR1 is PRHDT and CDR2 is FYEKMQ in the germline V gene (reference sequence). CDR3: CASSGRGGGSSYEQYF. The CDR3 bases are TGTGCCAGCAGCGGTAGGGGAGGGGGGAGCTCCTACGAGCAGTACTTC.

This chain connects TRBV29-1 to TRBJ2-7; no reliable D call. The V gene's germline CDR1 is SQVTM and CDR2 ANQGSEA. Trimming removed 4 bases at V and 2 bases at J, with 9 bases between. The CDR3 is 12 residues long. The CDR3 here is CSVGVGTYEQYF. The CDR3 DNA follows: TGCAGCGTTGGGGTAGGGACCTACGAGCAGTACTTC.

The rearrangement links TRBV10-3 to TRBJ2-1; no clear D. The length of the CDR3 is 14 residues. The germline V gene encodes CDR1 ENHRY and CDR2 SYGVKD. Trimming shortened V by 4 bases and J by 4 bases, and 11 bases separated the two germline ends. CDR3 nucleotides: TGTGCCATCAGTGGGGCTGGTGGTTACAATGAGCAGTTCTTC. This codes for CAISGAGGYNEQFF.

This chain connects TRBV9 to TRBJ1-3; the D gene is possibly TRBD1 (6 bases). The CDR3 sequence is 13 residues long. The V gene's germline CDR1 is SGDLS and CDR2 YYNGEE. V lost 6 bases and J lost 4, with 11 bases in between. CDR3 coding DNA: TGTGCCAGCAAAGGGGGAGCGGGAAACACCATATATTTT. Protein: CASKGGAGNTIYF.

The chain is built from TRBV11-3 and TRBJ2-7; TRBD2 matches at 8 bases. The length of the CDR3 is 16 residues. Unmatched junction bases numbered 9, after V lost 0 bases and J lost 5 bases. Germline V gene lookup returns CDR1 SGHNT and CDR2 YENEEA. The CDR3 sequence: CASSLEGSGKIHEQYF. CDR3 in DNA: TGTGCCAGCAGCTTAGAGGGTAGCGGGAAGATCCACGAGCAGTACTTC.

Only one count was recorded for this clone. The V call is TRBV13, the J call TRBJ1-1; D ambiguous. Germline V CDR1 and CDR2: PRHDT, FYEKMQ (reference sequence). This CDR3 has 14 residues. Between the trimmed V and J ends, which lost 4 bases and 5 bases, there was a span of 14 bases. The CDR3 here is CASSSRTRGTEAFF. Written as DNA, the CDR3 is TGTGCCAGCAGCTCCCGAACTAGAGGGACTGAAGCTTTCTTT.

In nucleotides, the CDR3 is TGTGCCATCAGTGAGTCTGGCGAACTATATGGCTACACCTTC. Amino acids: CAISESGELYGYTF. This rearrangement joins TRBV10-3 to TRBJ1-2; D unclear. Per the germline V gene, CDR1 is ENHRY and CDR2 is SYGVKD. Trimming stripped 0 bases from V and 5 bases from J, with 10 bases between. CDR3 length: 14 amino acids.

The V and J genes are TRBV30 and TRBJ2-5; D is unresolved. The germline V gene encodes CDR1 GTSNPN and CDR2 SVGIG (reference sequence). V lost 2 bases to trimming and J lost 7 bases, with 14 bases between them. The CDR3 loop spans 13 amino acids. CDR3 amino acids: CAWSNGPTGTQYF. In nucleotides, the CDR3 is TGTGCCTGGAGTAATGGACCTACGGGGACCCAGTACTTC.

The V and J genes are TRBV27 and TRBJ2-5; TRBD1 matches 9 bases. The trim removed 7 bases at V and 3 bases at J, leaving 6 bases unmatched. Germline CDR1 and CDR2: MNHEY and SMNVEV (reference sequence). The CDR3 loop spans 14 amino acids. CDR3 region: CASMAWTGEETQYF. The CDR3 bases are TGTGCCAGCATGGCGTGGACAGGGGAAGAGACCCAGTACTTC.

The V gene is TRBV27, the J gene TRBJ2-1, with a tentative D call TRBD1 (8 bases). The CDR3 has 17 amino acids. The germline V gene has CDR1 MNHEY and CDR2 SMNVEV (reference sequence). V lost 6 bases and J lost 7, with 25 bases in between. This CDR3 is CASRKPGGRGVWNEQFF. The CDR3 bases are TGTGCCAGCAGGAAACCAGGGGGCCGGGGGGTTTGGAATGAGCAGTTCTTC.

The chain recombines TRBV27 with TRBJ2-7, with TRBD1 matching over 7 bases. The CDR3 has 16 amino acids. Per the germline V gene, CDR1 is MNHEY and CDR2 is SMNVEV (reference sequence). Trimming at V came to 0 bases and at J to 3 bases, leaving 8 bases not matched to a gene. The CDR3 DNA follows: TGTGCCAGCAGTTTATCGGCCGGGACAGTCATCTACGAGCAGTACTTC. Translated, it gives CASSLSAGTVIYEQYF.

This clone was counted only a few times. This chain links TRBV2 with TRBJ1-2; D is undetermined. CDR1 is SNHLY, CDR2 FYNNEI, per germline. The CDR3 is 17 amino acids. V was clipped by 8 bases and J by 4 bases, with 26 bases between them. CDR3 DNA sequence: TGTGCCAGCTACCGCTCCAGCAACGCCGAGAGGGTCTATGGCTACACCTTC. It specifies CASYRSSNAERVYGYTF. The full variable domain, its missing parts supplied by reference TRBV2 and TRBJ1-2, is EPEVTQTPSHQVTQMGQEVILRCVPISNHLYFYWYRQILGQKVEFLVSFYNNEISEKSEIFDDQFSVERPDGSNFTLKIRSTKLEDSAMYFCASYRSSNAERVYGYTFGSGTRLTVV.

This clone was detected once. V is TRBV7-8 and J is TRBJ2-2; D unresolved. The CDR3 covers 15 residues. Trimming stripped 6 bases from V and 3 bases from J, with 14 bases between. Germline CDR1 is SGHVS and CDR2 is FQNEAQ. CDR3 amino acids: CASRIWGIYTGELFF. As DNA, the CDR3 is TGTGCCAGCAGGATTTGGGGTATTTACACCGGGGAGCTGTTTTTT. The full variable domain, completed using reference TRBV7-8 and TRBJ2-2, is GAGVSQSPRYKVAKRGQDVALRCDPISGHVSLFWYQQALGQGPEFLTYFQNEAQLDKSGLPSDRFFAERPEGSVSTLKIQRTQQEDSAVYLCASRIWGIYTGELFFGEGSRLTVL.